This T cell receptor beta chain was captured in a study of T-cell memory formation after mild COVID-19. Study observations and caveats: Pre-infection memory carried some responding clones, suggesting that cross-reactive memory joined.

Constant-segment-primed 5'RACE gave TCR alpha and TCR beta cDNA libraries with sample barcodes and UMIs. A single record per CDR3 protein comes from TCRdb applying MiXCR to the 5' RACE reads. The profile shows under 300,000 distinct CDR3 sequences, over 9% of them singletons. In the case of this clonotype: Its antigen is unidentified.

Source material: PBMCs or a T cell subset sorted from them (not recorded which). This receptor was taken from a man in his late teens or twenties who had mild COVID-19 (a few samples of this study predate the infection). Cell type and time point are not known.

The CDR3 region has the DNA TGTGCCATCAGCCGGGACGGGGGAAACACTGAAGCTTTCTTT. Residues: CAISRDGGNTEAFF. The rearrangement links TRBV10-3 to TRBJ1-1; possible D gene TRBD1, 5 bases. V was trimmed by 6 bases and J by 2 bases, leaving 13 bases between them. The germline gives CDR1 ENHRY, CDR2 SYGVKD. The CDR3 is 14 amino acids.